This T cell receptor (beta chain) was obtained from a study of technical replicates of blood from a few donors. Data came from immunoSEQ multiplex PCR; TCRdb stores just in-frame clones and leaves some out. Here the sample spans 78,000 or so clones, 75% to 95% being singletons. The CDR3 length is 14 residues. The germline V gene encodes CDR1 LNHDA and CDR2 SQIVND (reference sequence). The V and J ends lost 4 bases and 5 bases respectively, with 14 bases between them. Sequences were obtained from T cells isolated from PBMCs. The sequence derives from a human donor in good health. Some clones in this sample may be carry-over from other donors' samples. V usage is TRBV19 and J usage is TRBJ2-5; D gene ambiguous. Here the CDR3 reads CASSNPGYKETQYF. The CDR3 DNA sequence: TGTGCCAGTAGTAACCCCGGGTACAAGGAGACCCAGTACTTC.